This entry features one T cell receptor beta chain sequence. Its cognate antigen is unknown. The record originates from a study of shared clonotypes between healthy human individuals. Study summary: Each donor's CD8 memory used one plate, CD8 naive two, each CD4 subset three. Findings and limits, study-wide: The sharing of about 5% of naive CD4 clonotypes was seen across a few donors.

CDR3 length: 11 amino acids. Germline V lookup: CDR1 DFQATT, CDR2 SNEGSKA (reference sequence). Trimming removed 4 bases from V and 4 bases from J, with 8 bases in between. As originally analysed: As immunoSEQ supplied junction-only sequences (without quality scores), filtering differed. The assay was immunoSEQ multiplex PCR, and TCRdb's table has in-frame clones only and misses some. The DNA was the basis for D and trimming; V, J and clone size are from that table. The sample contains millions of clones, approximately 90% of which appear only once. This receptor was obtained from a man younger than 35 in good health. Sequencing input: naive CD4+ T cells sorted from blood. Subset denoted: CD45RA+ positively selected. The gene calls are TRBV20-1 and TRBJ2-7, with D unresolved. The CDR3 spells CSATAVYEQYF. CDR3 coding DNA: TGCAGTGCTACGGCGGTATACGAGCAGTACTTC.